Below are 10 T cell receptor beta chains sequenced from a single sample in a study of human T cells and chemical hapten exposure. The starting material, unfractionated whole blood, was used for total RNA extraction. TCRdb re-analysed the 5' RACE reads in MiXCR, keeping a single row per CDR3 protein. Here the sample spans around 82,000 distinct CDR3 sequences, roughly 8.4% being singletons. Every receptor here comes from a male donor in good health.

There are a few counts of this clonotype. This chain uses TRBV6-5 with TRBJ2-3; D remains ambiguous. The CDR3 totals 14 residues. Germline CDR1 MNHEY, CDR2 SVGAGI. V lost 0 bases and J lost 2, with 6 bases in between. CDR3 residues: CASSYSRNTDTQYF. CDR3 DNA sequence: TGTGCCAGCAGTTACTCCCGGAACACAGATACGCAGTATTTT.

This clonotype was counted at least ten times. This CDR3 is CASSSGTGREQFF. In DNA, the CDR3 is TGTGCCAGCAGCTCGGGGACAGGCAGAGAGCAGTTCTTC. V usage is TRBV5-6 and J usage is TRBJ2-1, with TRBD1 matching 8 bases. The length of the CDR3 is 13 residues. V gave up 3 bases and J gave up 10 bases; unmatched junction bases: 6. From germline, CDR1 is SGHDT and CDR2 YYEEEE.

This sequence joins TRBV6-1 and TRBJ2-7, with D perhaps matching TRBD1 or TRBD2 (6 bases each). The CDR3 totals 16 residues. The ends were cut back, 2 bases at V and 0 bases at J, with 14 bases in the middle. The germline CDR1 and CDR2 sequences are MNHNS and SASEGT. CDR3 amino acids: CASSEPVGGSSYEQYF. The DNA of the CDR3 is TGTGCCAGCAGTGAACCGGTAGGGGGGAGCTCCTACGAGCAGTACTTC.

A few counts support this clonotype. The chain recombines TRBV7-6 with TRBJ1-3; D gene ambiguous. Trimming removed 5 bases from V and 2 bases from J, with 7 bases in between. The germline CDR1 and CDR2 sequences are SGHVS and FNYEAQ. This CDR3 is built from 13 residues. The CDR3 DNA reads as TGTGCCAGCAGCGCCGGGACTGGAAACACCATATATTTT. Translating it yields CASSAGTGNTIYF.

This clonotype was seen a handful of times. The rearrangement joins TRBV7-2 to TRBJ2-1; 8 nucleotides align to TRBD1. Germline assignment: CDR1 SGHTA and CDR2 FQGNSA. CDR3 length: 15 residues. V gave up 5 bases and J gave up 7 bases; unmatched junction bases: 10. CDR3 sequence: CASSLDPQGANEQFF. The CDR3 nucleotides read TGTGCCAGCAGCCTCGACCCTCAGGGGGCGAATGAGCAGTTCTTC.

This clonotype has at least ten counts. The V gene is TRBV20-1, the J gene TRBJ2-3, with 13 nucleotides matching TRBD2. V shed 3 bases and J 1 base; nucleotides not matched to a gene: 7. Germline loops: CDR1 DFQATT, CDR2 SNEGSKA (reference sequence). CDR3 length equals 17 residues. CDR3: CSASAGLAGDRTDTQYF. In DNA, the CDR3 is TGCAGTGCTAGTGCTGGACTAGCGGGAGACCGCACAGATACGCAGTATTTT.

This clonotype was counted between two and nine times. This chain links TRBV7-9 with TRBJ2-5, with a weak D call TRBD2 (5 bases). The germline V and J ends were trimmed by 7 bases and 0 bases, with 12 bases remaining between them. The CDR3 extends over 14 amino acids. Per the germline V gene, CDR1 is SEHNR and CDR2 is FQNEAQ (reference sequence). The chain's CDR3 is CASNPPGYQETQYF. The CDR3 DNA reads as TGTGCCAGCAACCCGCCGGGGTACCAAGAGACCCAGTACTTC.

Only a few counts were recorded for this clonotype. The genes are TRBV12-3 or TRBV12-4 and TRBJ2-7; 11 positions agree with TRBD1. CDR3 length equals 16 residues. J was trimmed by 2 bases and V by 0 bases; bases with no gene match: 3. CDR3 in amino acids: CASSLAGQGAPYEQYF. CDR3 sequence (DNA): TGTGCCAGCAGTTTAGCCGGACAGGGGGCCCCCTACGAGCAGTACTTC.

In its sample, this clonotype was seen many times. The V gene is TRBV6-1, the J gene TRBJ1-5, with D tentatively TRBD1 (5 bases). From germline, CDR1 is MNHNS and CDR2 SASEGT. The CDR3 covers 15 residues. V lost 4 bases, J lost 0 bases, and 10 bases lay in between. This CDR3 reads CASSVLGDSNQPQHF. DNA for the CDR3: TGTGCCAGCAGTGTACTGGGGGATAGCAATCAGCCCCAGCATTTT.

This clonotype was recorded many times. The chain has TRBV29-1 and TRBJ1-1; the D gene is possibly TRBD1 (5 bases). This CDR3 comprises 12 residues. The V end lost 4 bases, the J end lost 10 bases, and 16 bases lay between the germline ends. Per the germline V gene, CDR1 is SQVTM and CDR2 is ANQGSEA. The CDR3 region is CSVVSDLRGAFF. DNA of the CDR3: TGCAGCGTTGTCTCCGACTTGAGGGGAGCTTTCTTT. The full variable domain, with the rest looked up from reference TRBV29-1 and TRBJ1-1, is SAVISQKPSRDICQRGTSLTIQCQVDSQVTMMFWYRQQPGQSLTLIATANQGSEATYESGFVIDKFPISRPNLTFSTLTVSNMSPEDSSIYLCSVVSDLRGAFFGQGTRLTVV.